These T cell receptor beta chains were read from a single sample in a study of blood T cells in healthy people across ages. TCRdb redid the calling of the 5' RACE reads with MiXCR, one entry per CDR3 protein. The sample consists of 700,000 to 900,000 distinct CDR3 sequences, about 53% of them appearing once. The specimen sequenced was blood. The receptor source for this set is a man older than 75 in good health. Both conserved end residues are part of each CDR3. The order of the fields is V gene, clone size, J gene, D gene, CDR3 protein, CDR3 DNA. A D gene is named only where the DNA matches it firmly. Clone size appears in some rows only: once, few, many, or a class for an expanded clone.

V: TRBV7-8
size: NA
J: TRBJ2-1
D: TRBD1
CDR3: CASSNGQAGANEQFF
DNA: TGTGCCAGCAGCAACGGACAGGCCGGGGCCAATGAGCAGTTCTTC

V: TRBV20-1
size: NA
J: TRBJ2-7
D: NA
CDR3: CSASRTPTEQYF
DNA: TGCAGTGCTAGCCGGACACCCACCGAGCAGTACTTC

V: TRBV20-1
size: NA
J: TRBJ2-6
D: NA
CDR3: CSARKRDTGANVLTF
DNA: TGCAGTGCTAGGAAACGGGACACTGGGGCCAACGTCCTGACTTTC

V: TRBV20-1
size: once
J: TRBJ1-1
D: NA
CDR3: CSAREGGPPEAFF
DNA: TGCAGTGCTAGAGAGGGGGGGCCGCCTGAAGCTTTCTTT

V: TRBV2
size: NA
J: TRBJ2-3
D: NA
CDR3: CASSQAVGVVDTQYF
DNA: TGTGCCAGTAGTCAAGCTGTCGGTGTAGTAGATACGCAGTATTTT

V: TRBV6-6
size: few
J: TRBJ2-3
D: NA
CDR3: CATRASTDTQYF
DNA: TGTGCCACCAGGGCTAGCACAGATACGCAGTATTTT

V: TRBV7-2
size: NA
J: TRBJ2-7
D: TRBD2
CDR3: CASSLQGLAGGPPSYEQYF
DNA: TGTGCCAGCAGCTTACAAGGACTAGCGGGAGGGCCGCCCTCCTACGAGCAGTACTTC

V: TRBV29-1
size: NA
J: TRBJ1-1
D: NA
CDR3: CSVLPTVNTEAFF
DNA: TGCAGCGTATTACCGACAGTGAACACTGAAGCTTTCTTT

V: TRBV11-2
size: NA
J: TRBJ2-7
D: NA
CDR3: CASSLRGAGGDSYEQYF
DNA: TGTGCCAGCAGCTTACGAGGGGCGGGCGGAGACTCCTACGAGCAGTACTTC

V: TRBV24-1
size: NA
J: TRBJ1-2
D: NA
CDR3: CATSDSVTNYGYTF
DNA: TGTGCCACCAGTGACTCCGTTACCAACTATGGCTACACCTTC

V: TRBV28
size: NA
J: TRBJ2-1
D: TRBD2
CDR3: CASREGLAGSREQFF
DNA: TGTGCCAGCAGGGAGGGACTAGCGGGATCTCGAGAGCAGTTCTTC

V: TRBV3-1
size: few
J: TRBJ2-4
D: NA
CDR3: CASSPGLQNIQYF
DNA: TGTGCCAGCAGCCCAGGCCTTCAAAACATTCAGTACTTC

V: TRBV29-1
size: few
J: TRBJ2-5
D: TRBD2
CDR3: CSVDASGLPSETQYF
DNA: TGCAGCGTTGACGCTAGCGGACTTCCTTCAGAGACCCAGTACTTC

V: TRBV10-3
size: NA
J: TRBJ1-1
D: NA
CDR3: CAIRAQGANTEAFF
DNA: TGTGCCATCAGGGCTCAGGGCGCGAACACTGAAGCTTTCTTT

V: TRBV10-3
size: once
J: TRBJ2-1
D: NA
CDR3: CAISDSRAASSYNEQFF
DNA: TGTGCCATCAGTGACTCCAGGGCAGCGAGCTCCTACAATGAGCAGTTCTTC

V: TRBV6-6
size: NA
J: TRBJ1-2
D: NA
CDR3: CALAASNYGYTF
DNA: TGTGCCTTAGCGGCCTCTAACTATGGCTACACCTTC

V: TRBV6-5
size: few
J: TRBJ2-7
D: TRBD2
CDR3: CASSLLTSGRTSEQYF
DNA: TGTGCCAGCAGTCTACTGACTAGCGGGAGGACCAGCGAGCAGTACTTC

V: TRBV7-3
size: NA
J: TRBJ2-7
D: NA
CDR3: CASSPIGGHYEQYF
DNA: TGTGCCAGCAGCCCCATCGGGGGGCACTACGAGCAGTACTTC

V: TRBV3-1
size: few
J: TRBJ1-2
D: TRBD1
CDR3: CASSYRQGNGYTF
DNA: TGTGCCAGTAGCTATCGACAGGGTAATGGCTACACCTTC

V: TRBV7-9
size: few
J: TRBJ2-1
D: NA
CDR3: CASSFARTNNEQFF
DNA: TGTGCCAGCAGCTTCGCCCGGACGAACAATGAGCAGTTCTTC

V: TRBV29-1
size: few
J: TRBJ2-1
D: NA
CDR3: CSVEARLPGNEQFF
DNA: TGCAGCGTTGAGGCCCGACTCCCTGGCAATGAGCAGTTCTTC

V: TRBV15
size: NA
J: TRBJ2-1
D: NA
CDR3: CATSRVGSSNYNEQFF
DNA: TGTGCCACCAGCAGAGTCGGGTCCTCCAACTACAATGAGCAGTTCTTC

V: TRBV10-1
size: few
J: TRBJ2-6
D: NA
CDR3: CASSESRSPGANVLTF
DNA: TGCGCCAGCAGTGAGTCGAGGTCCCCTGGGGCCAACGTCCTGACTTTC

V: TRBV7-9
size: few
J: TRBJ1-1
D: NA
CDR3: CASSPASGRINPEAFF
DNA: TGTGCCAGCAGCCCAGCCTCAGGACGGATTAACCCTGAAGCTTTCTTT

V: TRBV6-2/TRBV6-3
size: NA
J: TRBJ2-7
D: TRBD1
CDR3: CAGSLAGGFVYEQYF
DNA: TGTGCCGGCAGTTTGGCAGGGGGCTTCGTCTACGAGCAGTACTTC

V: TRBV6-5
size: once
J: TRBJ2-4
D: NA
CDR3: CASSRRYDKNIQYF
DNA: TGTGCCAGCAGTCGAAGGTACGACAAAAACATTCAGTACTTC

V: TRBV3-1
size: few
J: TRBJ2-5
D: TRBD1
CDR3: CASSQEGQGRQETQYF
DNA: TGTGCCAGCAGCCAAGAAGGACAGGGGCGGCAAGAGACCCAGTACTTC

V: TRBV9
size: NA
J: TRBJ2-1
D: TRBD2
CDR3: CASSVSPTSGTYNEQFF
DNA: TGTGCCAGCAGCGTGAGCCCTACTAGCGGTACCTACAATGAGCAGTTCTTC

V: TRBV20-1
size: NA
J: TRBJ2-1
D: TRBD2
CDR3: CSARRGARLAGGNEQFF
DNA: TGCAGTGCTAGAAGAGGGGCCCGACTAGCGGGAGGAAATGAGCAGTTCTTC

V: TRBV5-1
size: NA
J: TRBJ2-1
D: TRBD2
CDR3: CASSSALLAGVYNEQFF
DNA: TGCGCCAGCAGTTCTGCCCTCCTAGCGGGAGTCTACAATGAGCAGTTCTTC

V: TRBV9
size: NA
J: TRBJ2-3
D: TRBD1
CDR3: CASSATGTGITDTQYF
DNA: TGTGCCAGCAGCGCGACCGGGACAGGGATCACAGATACGCAGTATTTT

V: TRBV6-5
size: NA
J: TRBJ1-1
D: NA
CDR3: CASSYSGPRPNTEAFF
DNA: TGTGCCAGCAGTTACAGCGGGCCCCGGCCGAACACTGAAGCTTTCTTT

V: TRBV18
size: NA
J: TRBJ1-1
D: NA
CDR3: CASAPGGWAEAFF
DNA: TGTGCCAGCGCACCAGGAGGGTGGGCTGAAGCTTTCTTT

V: TRBV12-3/TRBV12-4
size: NA
J: TRBJ2-4
D: NA
CDR3: CASTGDRTSREQYF
DNA: TGTGCCAGCACTGGAGACCGAACAAGTCGGGAGCAGTACTTC

V: TRBV3-1
size: NA
J: TRBJ1-4
D: NA
CDR3: CASSQELVALPPEKLFF
DNA: TGTGCCAGCAGCCAAGAGCTAGTAGCCCTTCCCCCCGAAAAACTGTTTTTT

V: TRBV12-3/TRBV12-4
size: few
J: TRBJ2-4
D: NA
CDR3: CASSTNSQGVGAKNIQYF
DNA: TGTGCCAGCAGTACTAACTCACAGGGAGTAGGAGCCAAAAACATTCAGTACTTC

V: TRBV5-1
size: NA
J: TRBJ1-2
D: TRBD1
CDR3: CASSPGAGGRGYTF
DNA: TGCGCCAGCAGCCCTGGGGCAGGGGGCCGGGGCTACACCTTC

V: TRBV20-1
size: few
J: TRBJ1-2
D: NA
CDR3: CSAREGPPISYGYTF
DNA: TGCAGTGCTAGGGAGGGACCGCCTATTTCCTATGGCTACACCTTC

V: TRBV20-1
size: many
J: TRBJ1-1
D: TRBD1
CDR3: CSALTGETEAFF
DNA: TGCAGTGCTCTGACAGGGGAGACTGAAGCTTTCTTT

V: TRBV13
size: NA
J: TRBJ2-7
D: TRBD2
CDR3: CASSDLSAGGAYEQYF
DNA: TGTGCCAGCAGCGACCTCTCGGCGGGAGGGGCCTACGAGCAGTACTTC